This entry concerns a single T cell receptor (beta chain). Once extracted for a subset, genomic DNA was divided evenly among several immunoSEQ plates. Per sorted-subset replicate PCR, input was approximately 210 ng DNA, representing around 28,000 T cell genomes. Clones were sequenced by immunoSEQ multiplex PCR, and TCRdb holds only the in-frame ones, with some missing. The table lists around 2,000,000 clones, about 95% of them singletons. CDR1 is SGDLS, CDR2 YYNGEE, per germline. The V and J ends lost 2 bases and 7 bases respectively, with 12 bases between them. The CDR3 is 14 amino acids. This entry belongs to a study of shared clonotypes between healthy human individuals. The overall study: A couple of women and a few men aged 18 to 49 served as donors. Used for every donor were three CD4 naive, three CD4 memory, two CD8 naive and one CD8 memory plate.

Naive CD8 cells lacked CD45RO, underwent positive selection for CCR7 and left out terminally differentiated effector memory CD45RA+ cells. The TCR originated in a man aged 18 to 35 in good health. The material sequenced was naive CD8+ T cells sorted from blood. The J gene is TRBJ1-4, the V gene TRBV9; the D gene is possibly TRBD1 (6 bases). CDR3 coding DNA: TGTGCCAGCAGCGTGACAGGACACCCTGAAAAACTGTTTTTT. This encodes CASSVTGHPEKLFF. Looking up the rest from reference TRBV9 and TRBJ1-4 gives the full variable domain: DSGVTQTPKHLITATGQRVTLRCSPRSGDLSVYWYQQSLDQGLQFLIQYYNGEERAKGNILERFSAQQFPDLHSELNLSSLELGDSALYFCASSVTGHPEKLFFGSGTQLSVL.